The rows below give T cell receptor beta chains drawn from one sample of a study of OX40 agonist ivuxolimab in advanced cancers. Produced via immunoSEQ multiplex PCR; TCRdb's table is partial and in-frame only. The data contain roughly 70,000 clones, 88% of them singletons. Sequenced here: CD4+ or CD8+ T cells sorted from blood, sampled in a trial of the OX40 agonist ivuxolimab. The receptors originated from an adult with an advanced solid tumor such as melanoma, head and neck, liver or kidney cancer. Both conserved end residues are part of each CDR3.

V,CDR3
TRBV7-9,CASSLHSGTGFRYEQYF
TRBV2,CASSAVLEAFF
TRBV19,CASSSTESPQHF
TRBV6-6,CASRDRDRNSGNTIYF
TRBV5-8,CASSLYPQGSGTF
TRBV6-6,CASSRDLQETQYF
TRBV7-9,CASSFDSSTNEKLFF
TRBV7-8,CASSLQGATRNYGYTF
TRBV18,CASSPGLGGGEQFF
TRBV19,CASSSRTRAGELFF
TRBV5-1,CASSLLMDLPGTEAFF
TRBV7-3,CASSLSGELFF
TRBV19,CASRIEGVLGNNYGYTF
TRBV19,CASSAWDSLTYEQYF
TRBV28,CASSRDGSNQPQHF
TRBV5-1,CASSLALNTEAFF
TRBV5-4,CASSLGEGAVTQYF
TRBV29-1,CSVSDRAYEQYF
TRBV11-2,CASSLIAGGGTDTQYF
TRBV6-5,CAAGGDYGYTF
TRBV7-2,CASSFHPSGRGYEQYF
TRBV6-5,CASRTVVEKLFF
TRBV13,CASSSYYEQYF
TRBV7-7,CASSRTSGGTDTQYF
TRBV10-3,CATEGRGSNQPQHF
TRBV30,CAWRDRGAGQPQHF
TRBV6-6,CASSSEGGREQYF
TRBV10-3,CAISERQGLSTDTQYF
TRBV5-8,CASSLTGGPYNEQFF
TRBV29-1,CSALTSGIIKQYF
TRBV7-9,CASSLGRATEAFF
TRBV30,CAWSAGLGIGEKLFF
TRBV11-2,CASSFNGVGDTQYF
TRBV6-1,CASNPFRAEDYEQYF
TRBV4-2,CASSQDRVSYNEQFF
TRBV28,CASSLPSLSYNEQFF
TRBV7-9,CASSPHSGSSYNEQFF
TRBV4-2,CASSHRQPVRNQPQHF
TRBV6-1,CASSVTSDTYEQYF
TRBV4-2,CASSQPMGQGIGNTIYF
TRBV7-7,CASSVDRGENEQFF
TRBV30,CAWSPGRTGIRGYTF
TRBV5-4,CASSLAGVGETQYF
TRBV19,CASSSDTFSYEQYF
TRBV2,CASKFSEGVNYGYTF
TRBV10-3,CAISGQGNTIYF
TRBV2,CASERTGAGREKLFF
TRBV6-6,CASSGGQLTNEKLFF
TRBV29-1,CSTGGVRSNTEAFF
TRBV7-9,CASSFSGNQPQHF
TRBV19,CASFSGTSGRHEQFF
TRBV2,CASQTSGFFEQYF
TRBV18,CASSPLDGDTQYF
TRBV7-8,CASSPGSGANVLTF
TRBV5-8,CASSLGQGATSGFYNEQFF
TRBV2,CASRSTGNEQFF
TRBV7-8,CASSLGGGLNNEQFF
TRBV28,CASSFRQANHQPQHF
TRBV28,CASSLAQSYGYTF
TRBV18,CASSPPRTEIITDTQYF